This T cell receptor (beta chain) was identified in a study of blood T cell repertoires in COVID-19. About the study: Specimens from acute and convalescent COVID-19 originated in the United States, Italy and Spain. The analysed material was cDNA or gDNA that came from T cells, B-cell-depleted T cells, or PBMCs.

TCRdb keeps only in-frame clones here, not all; method: immunoSEQ multiplex PCR. The table lists approximately 94,000 clones, around 88% of them singletons. Germline assignment: CDR1 MNHEY and CDR2 SMNVEV (reference sequence). Trimming at V came to 3 bases and at J to 4 bases, leaving 8 bases not matched to a gene. The CDR3 contains 16 residues. This clonotype was sampled from an older woman with acute or convalescent COVID-19. The material sequenced was peripheral blood. V gene TRBV27 combines with J gene TRBJ2-7, with 11 bases that match TRBD2. CDR3 region: CASSFSGRAKGYEQYF. The DNA for the CDR3 is TGTGCCAGCAGTTTTAGCGGGAGGGCCAAAGGGTACGAGCAGTACTTC.